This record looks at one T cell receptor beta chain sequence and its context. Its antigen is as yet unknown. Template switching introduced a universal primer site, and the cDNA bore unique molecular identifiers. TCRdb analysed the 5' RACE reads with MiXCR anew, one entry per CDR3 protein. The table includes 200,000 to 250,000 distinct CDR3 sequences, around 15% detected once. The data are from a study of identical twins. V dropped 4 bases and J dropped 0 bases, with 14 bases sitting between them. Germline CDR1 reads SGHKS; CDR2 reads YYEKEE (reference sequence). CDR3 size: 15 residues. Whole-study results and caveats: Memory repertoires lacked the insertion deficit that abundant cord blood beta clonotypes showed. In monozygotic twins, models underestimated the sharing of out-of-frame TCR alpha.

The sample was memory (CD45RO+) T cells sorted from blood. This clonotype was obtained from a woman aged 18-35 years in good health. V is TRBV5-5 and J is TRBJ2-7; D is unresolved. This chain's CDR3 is CASSRAVRSSYEQYF. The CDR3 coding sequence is TGTGCCAGCAGCAGGGCGGTGAGGAGCTCCTACGAGCAGTACTTC. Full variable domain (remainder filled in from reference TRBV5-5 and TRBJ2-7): DAGVTQSPTHLIKTRGQQVTLRCSPISGHKSVSWYQQVLGQGPQFIFQYYEKEERGRGNFPDRFSARQFPNYSSELNVNALLLGDSALYLCASSRAVRSSYEQYFGPGTRLTVT.